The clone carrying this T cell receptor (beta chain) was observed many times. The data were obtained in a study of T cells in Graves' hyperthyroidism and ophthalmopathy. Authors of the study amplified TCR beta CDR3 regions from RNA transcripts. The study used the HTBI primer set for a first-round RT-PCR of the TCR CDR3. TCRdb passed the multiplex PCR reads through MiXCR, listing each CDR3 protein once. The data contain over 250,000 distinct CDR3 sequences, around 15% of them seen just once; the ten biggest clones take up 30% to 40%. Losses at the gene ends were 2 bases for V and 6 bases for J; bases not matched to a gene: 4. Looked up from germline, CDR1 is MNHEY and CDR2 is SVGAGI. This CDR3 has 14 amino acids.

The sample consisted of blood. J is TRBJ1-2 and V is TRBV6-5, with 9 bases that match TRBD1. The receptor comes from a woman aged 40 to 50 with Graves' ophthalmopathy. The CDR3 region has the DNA TGTGCCAGCAGTTACCGACAGGGGGTAGATGGCTACACCTTC. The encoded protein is CASSYRQGVDGYTF.